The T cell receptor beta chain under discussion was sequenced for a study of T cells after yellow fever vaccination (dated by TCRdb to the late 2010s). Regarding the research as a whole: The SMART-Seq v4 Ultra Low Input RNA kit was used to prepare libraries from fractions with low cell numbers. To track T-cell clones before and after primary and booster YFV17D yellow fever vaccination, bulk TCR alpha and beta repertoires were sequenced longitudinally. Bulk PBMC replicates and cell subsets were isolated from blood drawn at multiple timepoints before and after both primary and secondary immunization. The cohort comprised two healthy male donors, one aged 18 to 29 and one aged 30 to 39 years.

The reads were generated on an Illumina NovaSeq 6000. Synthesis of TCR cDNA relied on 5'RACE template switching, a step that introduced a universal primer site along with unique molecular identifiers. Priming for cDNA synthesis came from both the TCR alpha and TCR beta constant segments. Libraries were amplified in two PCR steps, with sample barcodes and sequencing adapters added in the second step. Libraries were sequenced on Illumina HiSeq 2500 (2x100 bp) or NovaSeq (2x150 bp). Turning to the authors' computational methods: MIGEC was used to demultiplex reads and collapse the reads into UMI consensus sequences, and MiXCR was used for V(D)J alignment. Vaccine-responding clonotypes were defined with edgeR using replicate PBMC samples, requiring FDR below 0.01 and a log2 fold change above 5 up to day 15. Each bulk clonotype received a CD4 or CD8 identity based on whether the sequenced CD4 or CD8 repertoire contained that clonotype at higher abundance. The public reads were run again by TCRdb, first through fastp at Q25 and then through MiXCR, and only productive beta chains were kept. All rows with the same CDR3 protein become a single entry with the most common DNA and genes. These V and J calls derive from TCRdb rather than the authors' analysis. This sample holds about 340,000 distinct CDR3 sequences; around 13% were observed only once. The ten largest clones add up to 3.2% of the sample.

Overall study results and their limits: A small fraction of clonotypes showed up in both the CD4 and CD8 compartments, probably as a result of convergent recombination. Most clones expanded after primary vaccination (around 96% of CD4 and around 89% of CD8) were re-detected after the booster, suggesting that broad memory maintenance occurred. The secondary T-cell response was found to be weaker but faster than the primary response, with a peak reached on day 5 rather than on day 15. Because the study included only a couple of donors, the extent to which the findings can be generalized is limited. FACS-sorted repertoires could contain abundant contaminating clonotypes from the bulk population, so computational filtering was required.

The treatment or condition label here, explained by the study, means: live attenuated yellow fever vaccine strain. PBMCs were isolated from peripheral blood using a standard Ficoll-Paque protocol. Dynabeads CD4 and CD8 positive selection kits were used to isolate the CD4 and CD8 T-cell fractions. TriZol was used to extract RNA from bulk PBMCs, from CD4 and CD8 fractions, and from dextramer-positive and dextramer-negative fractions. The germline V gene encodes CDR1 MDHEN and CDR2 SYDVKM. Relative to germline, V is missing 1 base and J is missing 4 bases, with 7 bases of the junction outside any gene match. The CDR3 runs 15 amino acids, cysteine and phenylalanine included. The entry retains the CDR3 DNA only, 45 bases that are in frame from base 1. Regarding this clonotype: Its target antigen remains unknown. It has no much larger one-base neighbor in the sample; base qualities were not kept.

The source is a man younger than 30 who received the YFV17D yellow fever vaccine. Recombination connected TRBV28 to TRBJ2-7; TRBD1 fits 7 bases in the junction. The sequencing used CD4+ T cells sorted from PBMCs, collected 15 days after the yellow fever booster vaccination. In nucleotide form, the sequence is TGTGCCAGCAGTTTATCTCTCGGGACAGCTTACGAGCAGTACTTC. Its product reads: CASSLSLGTAYEQYF.